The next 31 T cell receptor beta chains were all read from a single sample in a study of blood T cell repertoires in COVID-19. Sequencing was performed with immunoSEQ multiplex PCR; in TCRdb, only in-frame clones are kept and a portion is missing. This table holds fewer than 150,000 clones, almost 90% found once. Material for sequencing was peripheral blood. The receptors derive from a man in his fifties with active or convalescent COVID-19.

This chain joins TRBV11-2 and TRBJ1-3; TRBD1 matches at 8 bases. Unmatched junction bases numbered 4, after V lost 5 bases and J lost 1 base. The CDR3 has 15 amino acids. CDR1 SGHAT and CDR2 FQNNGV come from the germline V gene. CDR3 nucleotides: TGTGCCAGCAGCCCTTGGACAGGGTCTGGAAACACCATATATTTT. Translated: CASSPWTGSGNTIYF. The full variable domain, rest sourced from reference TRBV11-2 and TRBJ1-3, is EAGVAQSPRYKIIEKRQSVAFWCNPISGHATLYWYQQILGQGPKLLIQFQNNGVVDDSQLPKDRFSAERLKGVDSTLKIQPAKLEDSAVYLCASSPWTGSGNTIYFGEGSWLTVV.

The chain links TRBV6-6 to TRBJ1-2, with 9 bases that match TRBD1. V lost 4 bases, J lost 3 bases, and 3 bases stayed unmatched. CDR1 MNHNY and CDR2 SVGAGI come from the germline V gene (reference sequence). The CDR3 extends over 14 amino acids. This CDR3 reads CASSSTGGDYGYTF. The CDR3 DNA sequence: TGTGCCAGCAGTTCGACAGGGGGGGACTATGGCTACACCTTC.

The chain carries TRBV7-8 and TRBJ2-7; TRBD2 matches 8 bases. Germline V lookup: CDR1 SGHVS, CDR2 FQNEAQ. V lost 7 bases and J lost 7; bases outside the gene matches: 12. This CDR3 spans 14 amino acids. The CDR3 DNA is TGTGCCAGCACCCTAACCGGGAGGGCCAGAGAGCAGTACTTC. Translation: CASTLTGRAREQYF.

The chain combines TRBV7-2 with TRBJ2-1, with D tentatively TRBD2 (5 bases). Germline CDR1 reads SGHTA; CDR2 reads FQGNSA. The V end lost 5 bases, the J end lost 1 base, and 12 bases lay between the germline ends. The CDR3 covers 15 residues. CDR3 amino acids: CASSQRRDSYNEQFF. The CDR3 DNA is TGTGCCAGCAGCCAGAGACGGGATTCCTACAATGAGCAGTTCTTC. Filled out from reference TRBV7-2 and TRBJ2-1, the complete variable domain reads GAGVSQSPSNKVTEKGKDVELRCDPISGHTALYWYRQSLGQGLEFLIYFQGNSAPDKSGLPSDRFSAERTGGSVSTLTIQRTQQEDSAVYLCASSQRRDSYNEQFFGPGTRLTVL.

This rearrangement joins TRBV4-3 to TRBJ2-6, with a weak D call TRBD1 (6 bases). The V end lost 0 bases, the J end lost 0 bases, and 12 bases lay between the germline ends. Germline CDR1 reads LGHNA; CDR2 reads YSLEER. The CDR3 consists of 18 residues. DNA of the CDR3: TGCGCCAGCAGCCAAGAATGGACAGACATCTCTGGGGCCAACGTCCTGACTTTC. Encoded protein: CASSQEWTDISGANVLTF.

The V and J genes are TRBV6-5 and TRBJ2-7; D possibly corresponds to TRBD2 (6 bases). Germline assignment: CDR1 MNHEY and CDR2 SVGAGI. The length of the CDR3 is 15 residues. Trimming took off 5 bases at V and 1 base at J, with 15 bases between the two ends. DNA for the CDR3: TGTGCCAGCAGTCTCGGGGGACTGGGGTCCTACGAGCAGTACTTC. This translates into CASSLGGLGSYEQYF.

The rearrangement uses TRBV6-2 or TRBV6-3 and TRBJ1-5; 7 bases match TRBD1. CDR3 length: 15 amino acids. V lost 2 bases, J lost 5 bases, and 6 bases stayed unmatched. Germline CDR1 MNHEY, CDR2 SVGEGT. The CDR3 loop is CASSYAYRGDQPQHF. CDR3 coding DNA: TGTGCCAGCAGTTACGCATACAGGGGAGATCAGCCCCAGCATTTT.

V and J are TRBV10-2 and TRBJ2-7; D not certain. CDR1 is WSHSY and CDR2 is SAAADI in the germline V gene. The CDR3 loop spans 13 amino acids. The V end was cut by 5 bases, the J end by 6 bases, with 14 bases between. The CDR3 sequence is CASSKEYLGEQYF. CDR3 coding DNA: TGCGCCAGCAGTAAGGAATACCTAGGCGAGCAGTACTTC.

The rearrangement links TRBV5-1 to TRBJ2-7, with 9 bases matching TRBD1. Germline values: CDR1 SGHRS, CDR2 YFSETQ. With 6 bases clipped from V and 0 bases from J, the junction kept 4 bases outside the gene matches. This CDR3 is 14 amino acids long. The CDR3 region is CASTQTGGSYEQYF. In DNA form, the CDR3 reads TGCGCCAGCACCCAGACAGGGGGCTCCTACGAGCAGTACTTC.

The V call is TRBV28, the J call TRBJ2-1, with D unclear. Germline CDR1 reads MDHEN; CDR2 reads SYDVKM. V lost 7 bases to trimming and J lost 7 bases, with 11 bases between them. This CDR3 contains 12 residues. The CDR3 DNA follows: TGTGCCAGCAACTCTCCCCCGAATGAGCAGTTCTTC. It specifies CASNSPPNEQFF. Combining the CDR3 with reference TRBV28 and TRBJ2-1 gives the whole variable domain DVKVTQSSRYLVKRTGEKVFLECVQDMDHENMFWYRQDPGLGLRLIYFSYDVKMKEKGDIPEGYSVSREKKERFSLILESASTNQTSMYLCASNSPPNEQFFGPGTRLTVL.

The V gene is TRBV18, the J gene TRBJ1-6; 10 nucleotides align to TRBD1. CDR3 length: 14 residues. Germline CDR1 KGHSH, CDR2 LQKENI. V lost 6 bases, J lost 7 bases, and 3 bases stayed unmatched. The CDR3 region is CASSRDRGNSPLHF. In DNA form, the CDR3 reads TGTGCCAGCTCCCGGGACAGGGGAAATTCACCCCTCCACTTT.

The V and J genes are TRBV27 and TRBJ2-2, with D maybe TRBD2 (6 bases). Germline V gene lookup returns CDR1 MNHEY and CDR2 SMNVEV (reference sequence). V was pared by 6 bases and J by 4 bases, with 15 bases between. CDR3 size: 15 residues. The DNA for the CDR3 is TGTGCCAGCAGGATAAGGAGGGTTGGCACCGGGGAGCTGTTTTTT. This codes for CASRIRRVGTGELFF.

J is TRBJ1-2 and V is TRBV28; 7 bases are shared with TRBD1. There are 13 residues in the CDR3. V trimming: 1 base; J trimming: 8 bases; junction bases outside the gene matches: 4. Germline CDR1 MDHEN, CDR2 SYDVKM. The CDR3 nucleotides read TGTGCCAGCAGTTTATACAGGGGAGGAGGCTACACCTTC. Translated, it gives CASSLYRGGGYTF.

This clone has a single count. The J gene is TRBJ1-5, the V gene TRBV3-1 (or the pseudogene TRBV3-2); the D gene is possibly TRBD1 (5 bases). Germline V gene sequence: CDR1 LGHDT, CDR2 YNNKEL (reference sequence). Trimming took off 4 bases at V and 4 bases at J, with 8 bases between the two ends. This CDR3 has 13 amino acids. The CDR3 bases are TGTGCCAGCAGCCCAGACAGTAATCAGCCCCAGCATTTT. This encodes CASSPDSNQPQHF.

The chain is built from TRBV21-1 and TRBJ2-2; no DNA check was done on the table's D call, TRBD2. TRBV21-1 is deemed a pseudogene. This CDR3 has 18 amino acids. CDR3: CASSKVLSREGGTGELFF. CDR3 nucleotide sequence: TGTGCCAGCAGCAAGGTACTCTCGCGGGAGGGGGGCACCGGGGAGCTGTTTTTT.

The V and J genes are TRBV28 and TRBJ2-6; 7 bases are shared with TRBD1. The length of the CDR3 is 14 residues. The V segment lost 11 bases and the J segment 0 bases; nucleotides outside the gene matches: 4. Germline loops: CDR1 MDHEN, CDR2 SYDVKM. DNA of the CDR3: TGTGCCTCTCGGGACAGCTCTGGGGCCAACGTCCTGACTTTC. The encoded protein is CASRDSSGANVLTF.

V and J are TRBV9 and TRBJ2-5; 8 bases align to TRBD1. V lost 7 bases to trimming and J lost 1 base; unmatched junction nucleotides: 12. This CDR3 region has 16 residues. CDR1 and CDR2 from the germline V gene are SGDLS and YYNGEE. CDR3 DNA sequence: TGTGCCAGCGGACAGGGCGGTATAGAAATCCAAGAGACCCAGTACTTC. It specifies CASGQGGIEIQETQYF.

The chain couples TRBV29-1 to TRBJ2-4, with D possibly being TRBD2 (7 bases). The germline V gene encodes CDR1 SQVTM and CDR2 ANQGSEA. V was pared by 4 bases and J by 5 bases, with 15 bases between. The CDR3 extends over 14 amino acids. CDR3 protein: CSVVDPGGQNIQYF. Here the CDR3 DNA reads TGCAGCGTTGTGGACCCGGGGGGCCAAAACATTCAGTACTTC.

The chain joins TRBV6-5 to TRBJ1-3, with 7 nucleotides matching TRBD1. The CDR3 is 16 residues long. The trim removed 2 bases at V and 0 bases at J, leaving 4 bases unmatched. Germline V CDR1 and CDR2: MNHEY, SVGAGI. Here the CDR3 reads CASSYEGTVSGNTIYF. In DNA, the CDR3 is TGTGCCAGCAGTTACGAGGGGACAGTCTCTGGAAACACCATATATTTT.

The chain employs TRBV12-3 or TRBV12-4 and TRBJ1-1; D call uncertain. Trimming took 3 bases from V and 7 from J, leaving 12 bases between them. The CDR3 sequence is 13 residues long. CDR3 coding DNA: TGTGCCAGCAGTTTCGGTCAAGCATATGAAGCTTTCTTT. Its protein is CASSFGQAYEAFF.

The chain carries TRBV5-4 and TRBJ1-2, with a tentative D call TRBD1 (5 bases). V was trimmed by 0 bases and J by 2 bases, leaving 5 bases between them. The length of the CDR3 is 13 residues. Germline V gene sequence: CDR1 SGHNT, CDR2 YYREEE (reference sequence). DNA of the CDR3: TGTGCCAGCAGCTTGGGACAGAACTATGGCTACACCTTC. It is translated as CASSLGQNYGYTF.

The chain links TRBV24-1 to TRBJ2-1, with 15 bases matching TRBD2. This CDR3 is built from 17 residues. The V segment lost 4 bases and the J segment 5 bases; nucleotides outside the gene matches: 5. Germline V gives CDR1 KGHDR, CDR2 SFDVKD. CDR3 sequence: CATSDRTSGRADNEQFF. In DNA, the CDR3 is TGTGCCACCAGTGACCGGACTAGCGGGAGGGCAGACAATGAGCAGTTCTTC.

The CDR3 nucleotides are TGTGCCAGTAGTATAAATAGCGCGCGGCAAGAGACCCAGTACTTC. It is translated as CASSINSARQETQYF. The rearrangement joins TRBV19 to TRBJ2-5; a weak D match, TRBD2 (5 bases). Trimming cost V 2 bases and J 2 bases, with 12 bases left between them. CDR1 and CDR2 (germline): LNHDA, SQIVND (reference sequence). The CDR3 covers 15 residues.

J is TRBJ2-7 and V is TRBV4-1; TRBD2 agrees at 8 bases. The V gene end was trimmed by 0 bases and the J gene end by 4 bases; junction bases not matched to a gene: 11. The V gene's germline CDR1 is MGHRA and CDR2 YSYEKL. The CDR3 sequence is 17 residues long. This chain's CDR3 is CASSQDTPSGSSYEQYF. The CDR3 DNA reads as TGCGCCAGCAGCCAAGATACCCCCAGCGGGAGTTCGTACGAGCAGTACTTC.

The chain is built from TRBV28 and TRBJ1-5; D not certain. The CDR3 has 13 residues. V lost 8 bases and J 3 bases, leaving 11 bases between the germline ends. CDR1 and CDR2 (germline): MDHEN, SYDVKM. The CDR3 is CASSKTNNQPQHF. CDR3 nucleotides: TGTGCCAGCTCTAAGACAAACAATCAGCCCCAGCATTTT.

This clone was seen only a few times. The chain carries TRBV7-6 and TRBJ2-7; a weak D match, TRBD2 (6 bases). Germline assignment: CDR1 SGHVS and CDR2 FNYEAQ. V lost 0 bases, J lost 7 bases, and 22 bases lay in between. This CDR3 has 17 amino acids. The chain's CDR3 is CASSLASLAGSLGEQYF. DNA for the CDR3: TGTGCCAGCAGCTTAGCCAGTTTGGCGGGAAGTTTGGGTGAGCAGTACTTC.

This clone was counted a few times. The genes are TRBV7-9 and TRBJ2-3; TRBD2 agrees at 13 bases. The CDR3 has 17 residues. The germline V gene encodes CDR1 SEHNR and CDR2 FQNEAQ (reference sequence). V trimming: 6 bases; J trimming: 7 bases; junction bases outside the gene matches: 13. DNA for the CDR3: TGTGCCAGCAGGGGAACTAGCGGGAGGGCCGCTAGACATACGCAGTATTTT. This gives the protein CASRGTSGRAARHTQYF.

CDR3 nucleotides: TGTGCCAGCAGCCCAGGGCGGGGAATGGATACGCAGTATTTT. It is translated as CASSPGRGMDTQYF. The V gene is TRBV11-3, the J gene TRBJ2-3; D possibly corresponds to TRBD2 (6 bases). The CDR3 loop spans 14 amino acids. The V gene's germline CDR1 is SGHNT and CDR2 YENEEA. Trimming stripped 5 bases from V and 6 bases from J, with 15 bases between. The full variable domain, rest sourced from reference TRBV11-3 and TRBJ2-3, is EAGVVQSPRYKIIEKKQPVAFWCNPISGHNTLYWYLQNLGQGPELLIRYENEEAVDDSQLPKDRFSAERLKGVDSTLKIQPAELGDSAVYLCASSPGRGMDTQYFGPGTRLTVL.

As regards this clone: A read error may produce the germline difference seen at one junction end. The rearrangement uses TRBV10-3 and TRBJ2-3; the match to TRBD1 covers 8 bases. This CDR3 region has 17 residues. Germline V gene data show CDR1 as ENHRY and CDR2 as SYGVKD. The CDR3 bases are TGTGCCATCAGTAAGTCCGGGACAGGCCAAAGCACAGATACGCAGTATTTT. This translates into CAISKSGTGQSTDTQYF.

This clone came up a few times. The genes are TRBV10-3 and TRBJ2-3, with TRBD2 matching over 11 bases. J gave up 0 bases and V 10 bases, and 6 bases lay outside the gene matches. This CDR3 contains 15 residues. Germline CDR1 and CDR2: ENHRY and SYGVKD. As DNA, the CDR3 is TGTGCCACCGCGATAGCGGGAGGGAGCACAGATACGCAGTATTTT. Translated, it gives CATAIAGGSTDTQYF.

CDR3 protein: CASSELDRVEGYTF. For the CDR3, the DNA is TGTGCCAGCAGTGAATTGGACAGGGTCGAGGGCTACACCTTC. The rearrangement links TRBV25-1 to TRBJ1-2; 8 positions match TRBD1. Germline CDR1 is MGHDK and CDR2 is SYGVNS. CDR3 length: 14 residues. The junction had 6 bases not matched to a gene; V was cut back by 1 base and J by 8 bases.